This is a list of T cell receptor beta chains from one sample in a study of low-dose radiotherapy and immunotherapy resistance in tumors. TCRdb ran MiXCR on the reads and lists one entry per CDR3 protein. The data hold around 69,000 distinct CDR3 sequences, with less than 35% observed a single time. The material sequenced was PBMCs, taken before treatment. These receptors originate from a female donor with ovarian cancer. Both conserved end residues are part of each CDR3. Fields, in order: CDR3 length, V gene, clone size, D gene, J gene, CDR3 DNA, CDR3 protein. A D gene is named only where the DNA matches it firmly. Only part of the rows carry a size: once, few, many, or a class if the clone is expanded.

len: 14; v_gene: TRBV7-2; abundance: -; d_gene: -; j_gene: TRBJ2-3; CDR3nt: TGTGCCAGCAGCTCTACGCGGTTCACAGATACGCAGTATTTT; CDR3aa: CASSSTRFTDTQYF
len: 14; v_gene: TRBV6-6; abundance: -; d_gene: TRBD2; j_gene: TRBJ2-1; CDR3nt: TGTGCCAGCCGGAGACTAGCGGGATACAATGAGCAGTTCTTC; CDR3aa: CASRRLAGYNEQFF
len: 16; v_gene: TRBV7-9; abundance: many; d_gene: -; j_gene: TRBJ2-1; CDR3nt: TGTGCCAGCAGCTCGAGACTCTTGGCCCATTACAATGAGCAGTTCTTC; CDR3aa: CASSSRLLAHYNEQFF
len: 18; v_gene: TRBV12-3/TRBV12-4; abundance: -; d_gene: TRBD2; j_gene: TRBJ2-3; CDR3nt: TGTGCCAGCAGTCCCCTCCTAGCGGGAGGGTGGGGCACAGATACGCAGTATTTT; CDR3aa: CASSPLLAGGWGTDTQYF
len: 13; v_gene: TRBV5-1; abundance: medium-sized; d_gene: TRBD1; j_gene: TRBJ2-7; CDR3nt: TGCGCCAGCAGCGAGGACAGGGGATCCGAGCAGTACTTC; CDR3aa: CASSEDRGSEQYF
len: 15; v_gene: TRBV5-1; abundance: -; d_gene: -; j_gene: TRBJ2-7; CDR3nt: TGCGCCAGCAGCCCTTACCGGGACACCCAAAGGGAGCAGTACTTC; CDR3aa: CASSPYRDTQREQYF
len: 17; v_gene: TRBV29-1; abundance: -; d_gene: -; j_gene: TRBJ2-2; CDR3nt: -; CDR3aa: CSVRTPGGGYTGELFFF
len: 14; v_gene: TRBV2; abundance: many; d_gene: -; j_gene: TRBJ2-2; CDR3nt: TGTGCCAGCGGGCTAGCTGCGAACACCGGGGAGCTGTTTTTT; CDR3aa: CASGLAANTGELFF
len: 14; v_gene: TRBV5-1; abundance: -; d_gene: TRBD1; j_gene: TRBJ2-3; CDR3nt: TGCGCCAGCAGGACAGGGACGGGCACAGATACGCAGTATTTT; CDR3aa: CASRTGTGTDTQYF
len: 12; v_gene: TRBV5-1; abundance: many; d_gene: TRBD1; j_gene: TRBJ2-1; CDR3nt: TGTGCCAGCAGCAGGCCGGGACAGGGCGAGTTCTTC; CDR3aa: CASSRPGQGEFF
len: 17; v_gene: TRBV5-1; abundance: many; d_gene: TRBD2; j_gene: TRBJ2-5; CDR3nt: TGCGCCAGCAGCCTCTCGACTAGCGGGAGAGTAGGGGAGACCCAGTACTTC; CDR3aa: CASSLSTSGRVGETQYF
len: 13; v_gene: TRBV29-1; abundance: -; d_gene: TRBD1; j_gene: TRBJ1-1; CDR3nt: TGCAGCAGCGGACAGGGCATCGGCACTGAAGCTTTCTTT; CDR3aa: CSSGQGIGTEAFF
len: 13; v_gene: TRBV6-2/TRBV6-3; abundance: -; d_gene: -; j_gene: TRBJ1-1; CDR3nt: TGTGCCAGCACCAAGGGGAGGAACACTGAAGCTTTCTTT; CDR3aa: CASTKGRNTEAFF
len: 16; v_gene: TRBV6-2/TRBV6-3; abundance: many; d_gene: -; j_gene: TRBJ2-3; CDR3nt: TGTGCCAGCAGTTACTCGGCACGGGAGCTCACAGATACGCAGTATTTT; CDR3aa: CASSYSARELTDTQYF
len: 18; v_gene: TRBV12-3/TRBV12-4; abundance: many; d_gene: -; j_gene: TRBJ1-3; CDR3nt: TGTGCCAGCAGTGACGGTGGGTTACAGGTTAAATCTGGAAACACCATATATTTT; CDR3aa: CASSDGGLQVKSGNTIYF
len: 16; v_gene: TRBV28; abundance: -; d_gene: -; j_gene: TRBJ2-5; CDR3nt: TGTGCCAGCAGTAACCGGACCTACAGGGTATCGGAGACCCAGTACTTC; CDR3aa: CASSNRTYRVSETQYF
len: 11; v_gene: TRBV19; abundance: many; d_gene: -; j_gene: TRBJ1-2; CDR3nt: TGTGCCAGTAGGGCAGGGAGCGGCTACACCTTC; CDR3aa: CASRAGSGYTF
len: 17; v_gene: TRBV5-1; abundance: -; d_gene: TRBD1; j_gene: TRBJ2-4; CDR3nt: TGCGCCAGCAGCCCTGGACAGGGACGAGAAGCCAAAAACATTCAGTACTTC; CDR3aa: CASSPGQGREAKNIQYF
len: 17; v_gene: TRBV5-1; abundance: -; d_gene: TRBD2; j_gene: TRBJ2-1; CDR3nt: TGCGCCTGCGGCTTGGCCACTAGCGGGGTCCTCCCGAATGAGCAGTTCTTC; CDR3aa: CACGLATSGVLPNEQFF
len: 13; v_gene: TRBV20-1; abundance: many; d_gene: -; j_gene: TRBJ2-5; CDR3nt: TGCAGTGCTATCAGAAGGAGGGCGGAGACCCAGTACTTC; CDR3aa: CSAIRRRAETQYF
len: 14; v_gene: TRBV12-3/TRBV12-4; abundance: -; d_gene: -; j_gene: TRBJ2-6; CDR3nt: TGTGCCAGCAGTTTCGTTACTGGGGCCAACGTCCTGACTTTC; CDR3aa: CASSFVTGANVLTF
len: 16; v_gene: TRBV12-3/TRBV12-4; abundance: many; d_gene: -; j_gene: TRBJ2-4; CDR3nt: TGTGCCAGCAGTTTATTGGGGCGGGTAACCAAAAACATTCAGTACTTC; CDR3aa: CASSLLGRVTKNIQYF
len: 14; v_gene: TRBV29-1; abundance: -; d_gene: TRBD2; j_gene: TRBJ2-1; CDR3nt: TGCAGCGTTACTAACCGGGACTATTTGCTTGAGCAGTTCTTC; CDR3aa: CSVTNRDYLLEQFF
len: 16; v_gene: TRBV9; abundance: many; d_gene: TRBD1; j_gene: TRBJ1-6; CDR3nt: TGTGCCAGCAGCGTAGTACCCGGGACAGACAATTCACCCCTCCACTTT; CDR3aa: CASSVVPGTDNSPLHF
len: 17; v_gene: TRBV4-1; abundance: many; d_gene: -; j_gene: TRBJ1-2; CDR3nt: TGCGCCAGCAGCCAAGCCGTCAGGAGGCGAGCTAACTATGGCTACACCTTC; CDR3aa: CASSQAVRRRANYGYTF
len: 13; v_gene: TRBV2; abundance: many; d_gene: TRBD1; j_gene: TRBJ1-1; CDR3nt: TGTGCCGGGCACCTTGACAGGGGCACTGAAGCTTTCTTT; CDR3aa: CAGHLDRGTEAFF
len: 14; v_gene: TRBV5-1; abundance: many; d_gene: -; j_gene: TRBJ2-3; CDR3nt: TGCGCCAGCAGCCACCTCGGGGACATAGATACGCAGTATTTT; CDR3aa: CASSHLGDIDTQYF
len: 15; v_gene: TRBV27; abundance: few; d_gene: TRBD1; j_gene: TRBJ2-1; CDR3nt: TGTGCCAGCAGTTTCGGGACAGCGTCCTACAATGAGCAGTTCTTC; CDR3aa: CASSFGTASYNEQFF
len: 14; v_gene: TRBV5-1; abundance: -; d_gene: -; j_gene: TRBJ2-1; CDR3nt: TGCGCCAGCAGCTTGGGGCCCTGGGTTGCTGAGCAGTTCTTC; CDR3aa: CASSLGPWVAEQFF
len: 15; v_gene: TRBV5-1; abundance: many; d_gene: TRBD2; j_gene: TRBJ2-5; CDR3nt: TGCGCCAGCAGCCCCGGGGTGAGCGGGGTCGGAACCCAGTACTTC; CDR3aa: CASSPGVSGVGTQYF
len: 14; v_gene: TRBV12-3/TRBV12-4; abundance: many; d_gene: TRBD1; j_gene: TRBJ2-2; CDR3nt: TGTGCCAGCAGTTCAGGGGGTTTTTCCGGGGAGCTGTTTTTT; CDR3aa: CASSSGGFSGELFF
len: 15; v_gene: TRBV5-1; abundance: -; d_gene: -; j_gene: TRBJ2-1; CDR3nt: TGCGCCAGCAGCTCCCCACTGGAAATAAACAATGAGCAGTTCTTC; CDR3aa: CASSSPLEINNEQFF
len: 15; v_gene: TRBV14; abundance: many; d_gene: -; j_gene: TRBJ1-1; CDR3nt: TGTGCCAGCAGCCAGAGGACCGGCATGAACACTGAAGCTTTCTTT; CDR3aa: CASSQRTGMNTEAFF
len: 14; v_gene: TRBV12-3/TRBV12-4; abundance: -; d_gene: TRBD1; j_gene: TRBJ1-1; CDR3nt: TGTGCCAGCAGACCCGACAGGGCGAGAACTGAAGCTTTCTTT; CDR3aa: CASRPDRARTEAFF
len: 12; v_gene: TRBV15; abundance: -; d_gene: -; j_gene: TRBJ1-2; CDR3nt: TGTGCCACCAGCAGAACGGCGGGTGGCTACACCTTC; CDR3aa: CATSRTAGGYTF
len: 15; v_gene: TRBV12-3/TRBV12-4; abundance: many; d_gene: TRBD1; j_gene: TRBJ2-2; CDR3nt: TGTGCCAGCAGCTCCGGGACAGGAGACACCGGGGAGCTGTTTTTT; CDR3aa: CASSSGTGDTGELFF
len: 17; v_gene: TRBV12-3/TRBV12-4; abundance: many; d_gene: -; j_gene: TRBJ2-1; CDR3nt: TGTGCCAGCAGCCTAACCGCGACTGGACTCAGATACAATGAGCAGTTCTTC; CDR3aa: CASSLTATGLRYNEQFF